This entry lists 19 T cell receptor beta chains sequenced from one sample in a study of blood T cell repertoires in COVID-19. Profiling relied on immunoSEQ multiplex PCR, and the TCRdb table lists in-frame clones only, not all of them. Of about 30,000 clones in the sample, about 80% were seen once. The source material was peripheral blood. The origin of the receptors is a man older than 75 with acute or convalescent COVID-19.

The gene calls are TRBV9 and TRBJ1-2; 9 bases line up with TRBD1. This CDR3 region has 16 residues. CDR1 and CDR2 (germline): SGDLS, YYNGEE. V shed 0 bases and J 2 bases; nucleotides not matched to a gene: 5. The CDR3 DNA is TGTGCCAGCAGCGTAGAAGGGACAGGGATAAACTATGGCTACACCTTC. Translation gives CASSVEGTGINYGYTF.

The V gene is TRBV27, the J gene TRBJ2-1; 9 positions agree with TRBD2. Germline loops: CDR1 MNHEY, CDR2 SMNVEV (reference sequence). The CDR3 covers 16 residues. Losses at the gene ends were 2 bases for V and 2 bases for J; bases not matched to a gene: 4. The CDR3 DNA reads as TGTGCCAGCAGTTTAGTAGCGGGGGTAACCTACAATGAGCAGTTCTTC. Amino acid sequence: CASSLVAGVTYNEQFF.

The gene calls are TRBV30 and TRBJ2-3; 9 bases are a match to TRBD1. The CDR3 totals 12 residues. J gave up 10 bases and V 5 bases, and 7 bases lay outside the gene matches. Germline CDR1 and CDR2: GTSNPN and SVGIG (reference sequence). CDR3 DNA: TGTGCCTGGGGCCCCGACAGGGGGGCGCAGTATTTT. Translating gives CAWGPDRGAQYF.

By proportion, this clone is medium-sized. The chain combines TRBV19 with TRBJ1-2; D not resolved. The germline V and J ends were trimmed by 7 bases and 4 bases, with 16 bases remaining between them. Per germline, CDR1 LNHDA and CDR2 SQIVND (reference sequence). The CDR3 is 14 amino acids. The CDR3 loop reads CASTRLGEGYGYTF. The DNA for the CDR3 is TGTGCCAGTACTCGTCTAGGTGAGGGCTATGGCTACACCTTC.

This chain links TRBV25-1 with TRBJ2-6; tentatively, D is TRBD2 (6 bases). V was cut by 8 bases and J by 0 bases, with 14 bases left in between. Per germline, CDR1 MGHDK and CDR2 SYGVNS. This CDR3 contains 16 residues. CDR3 in DNA: TGTGCCAGCGGGGGGTCCGGCCACTCTGGGGCCAACGTCCTGACTTTC. Translating gives CASGGSGHSGANVLTF.

This clone was found many times. The J gene is TRBJ1-2, the V gene TRBV7-8, with 12 bases lining up with TRBD1. The trim removed 5 bases at V and 8 bases at J, leaving 9 bases unmatched. The V gene's germline CDR1 is SGHVS and CDR2 FQNEAQ. This CDR3 has 15 residues. CDR3 in amino acids: CASSPLGTGGYGYTF. Written as DNA, the CDR3 is TGTGCCAGCAGCCCCCTAGGGACAGGGGGCTACGGCTACACCTTC.

The chain recombines TRBV9 with TRBJ1-1, with TRBD1 identical over 9 bases. There are 14 residues in the CDR3. Germline V CDR1 and CDR2: SGDLS, YYNGEE. With V trimmed by 4 bases and J by 6 bases, 7 bases remained unmatched. The CDR3 region is CASSSNRGLAEAFF. In DNA, the CDR3 is TGTGCCAGCAGCTCAAACAGGGGGCTCGCTGAAGCTTTCTTT.

The rearrangement uses TRBV2 and TRBJ2-7; TRBD1 aligns across 10 bases. This CDR3 has 15 amino acids. The J segment lost 5 bases and the V segment lost 5 bases, leaving 9 bases of the junction unmatched. The germline V gene encodes CDR1 SNHLY and CDR2 FYNNEI. The CDR3 nucleotides are TGTGCCAGCAGTTCCCCGGGACAGGGGATCGACGAGCAGTACTTC. Encoded protein: CASSSPGQGIDEQYF.

The chain links TRBV6-2 or TRBV6-3 to TRBJ2-2; 8 nucleotides align to TRBD1. The CDR3 sequence is 15 residues long. V was clipped by 5 bases and J by 5 bases; unmatched bases: 7. CDR1 and CDR2 (germline): MNHEY, SVGEGT. The CDR3 bases are TGTGCCAGCAGTATTCAGGGGGCGCGTACCGGGGAGCTGTTTTTT. Protein product: CASSIQGARTGELFF.

V is TRBV5-4 and J is TRBJ2-7, with D unresolved. Germline loops: CDR1 SGHNT, CDR2 YYREEE (reference sequence). The CDR3 has 17 amino acids. Trimming removed 0 bases at V and 0 bases at J, with 16 bases between. This chain's CDR3 is CASSLGGAILSSYEQYF. CDR3 nucleotides: TGTGCCAGCAGCTTGGGAGGCGCAATCCTCAGCTCCTACGAGCAGTACTTC. Together with reference TRBV5-4 and TRBJ2-7, the CDR3 gives the full variable domain: ETGVTQSPTHLIKTRGQQVTLRCSSQSGHNTVSWYQQALGQGPQFIFQYYREEENGRGNFPPRFSGLQFPNYSSELNVNALELDDSALYLCASSLGGAILSSYEQYFGPGTRLTVT.

This chain connects TRBV7-9 to TRBJ1-2, with a weak D call TRBD1 (6 bases). Germline-derived CDR1 and CDR2 are SEHNR and FQNEAQ (reference sequence). CDR3 length: 14 amino acids. The ends were cut back, 3 bases at V and 2 bases at J, with 10 bases in the middle. The CDR3, as DNA: TGTGCCAGCAGCTTGGGGGCTGAAAACTATGGCTACACCTTC. Protein sequence: CASSLGAENYGYTF.

There are a few counts of this clone. The gene calls are TRBV29-1 and TRBJ2-3, with 7 bases that match TRBD1. The CDR3 has 16 amino acids. CDR1 SQVTM and CDR2 ANQGSEA come from the germline V gene. The junction had 15 bases not matched to a gene; V was cut back by 6 bases and J by 3 bases. The DNA for the CDR3 is TGCAGCGTCAACGGAGGAGCAGGGGGTCGTACAGATACGCAGTATTTT. It yields the protein CSVNGGAGGRTDTQYF.

In this sample, this clone turned up a few times. The chain combines TRBV18 with TRBJ2-7, with D possibly TRBD1 on 8 matching bases. The CDR3 consists of 16 residues. Between the trimmed V and J ends, which lost 4 bases and 4 bases, there was a span of 20 bases. Per the germline V gene, CDR1 is KGHSH and CDR2 is LQKENI. CDR3 region: CASSRTGGQGRYEQYF. The CDR3 DNA sequence: TGTGCCAGCTCACGAACGGGAGGACAGGGTAGATACGAGCAGTACTTC. Filled out from reference TRBV18 and TRBJ2-7, the complete variable domain reads NAGVMQNPRHLVRRRGQEARLRCSPMKGHSHVYWYRQLPEEGLKFMVYLQKENIIDESGMPKERFSAEFPKEGPSILRIQQVVRGDSAAYFCASSRTGGQGRYEQYFGPGTRLTVT.

The chain joins TRBV5-1 to TRBJ1-4; D is unclear. CDR1 and CDR2 (germline): SGHRS, YFSETQ. Trimming took 2 bases from V and 4 from J, leaving 12 bases between them. The CDR3 has 15 residues. CDR3 DNA sequence: TGCGCCAGCAGCTTACGAGGTTATCTTAATGAAAAACTGTTTTTT. Translating gives CASSLRGYLNEKLFF.

This chain uses TRBV5-1 with TRBJ2-3; tentatively, D is TRBD2 (5 bases). Germline lookup yields CDR1 SGHRS and CDR2 YFSETQ. Deletions cut 4 bases from V and 3 bases from J, with 18 bases between. This CDR3 comprises 16 residues. CDR3 DNA: TGCGCCAGCAGCCACCTATCGCGAGGGCCTACAGATACGCAGTATTTT. Translation: CASSHLSRGPTDTQYF.

The chain combines TRBV7-2 with TRBJ2-5; 9 nucleotides agree with TRBD1. In germline, CDR1 is SGHTA, CDR2 FQGNSA. This CDR3 region has 17 residues. After removal of 3 bases from V and 5 bases from J, the junction contained 13 bases not matched to a gene. The CDR3 nucleotides are TGTGCCAGCAGCTTGTCCGGGACAGGGCGCGTGAGGGAGACCCAGTACTTC. Protein product: CASSLSGTGRVRETQYF.

The chain carries TRBV2 and TRBJ2-7, with D possibly matching TRBD2 (7 bases). Germline lookup yields CDR1 SNHLY and CDR2 FYNNEI. CDR3 length: 14 residues. V was clipped by 3 bases and J by 6 bases, with 15 bases between them. The CDR3 nucleotides read TGTGCCAGCAGTGACGGGGGGCCCATTCTCGAGCAGTACTTC. Its translation: CASSDGGPILEQYF.

The chain carries TRBV14 and TRBJ2-1; 7 bases match TRBD2. The ends lost 4 bases at V and 12 bases at J; junction bases unmatched: 6. This CDR3 comprises 12 residues. Germline CDR1 is SGHDN and CDR2 is FVKESK. This chain's CDR3 is CASSPVPGGQFF. CDR3 sequence (DNA): TGTGCCAGCAGCCCGGTTCCGGGGGGGCAGTTCTTC. Filled out from reference TRBV14 and TRBJ2-1, the complete variable domain reads EAGVTQFPSHSVIEKGQTVTLRCDPISGHDNLYWYRRVMGKEIKFLLHFVKESKQDESGMPNNRFLAERTGGTYSTLKVQPAELEDSGVYFCASSPVPGGQFFGPGTRLTVL.

This clone was seen a handful of times. This chain links TRBV3-1 (or the pseudogene TRBV3-2) with TRBJ2-7, with 7 bases fitting TRBD2. The CDR3 runs to 13 residues. The germline V gene encodes CDR1 LGHDT and CDR2 YNNKEL (reference sequence). Trimming took 8 bases from V and 0 from J; bases not matched to a gene: 4. This CDR3 reads CASSAGSSYEQYF. In nucleotides, the CDR3 is TGTGCCAGCTCAGCGGGGAGCTCCTACGAGCAGTACTTC.